Listed below are T cell receptor beta chains from one sample, sequenced in a study of T cells after yellow fever vaccination. TCRdb processed the 5' RACE reads anew with MiXCR; each CDR3 protein has one entry. This sample has 200,000 to 250,000 distinct CDR3 sequences; 6.9% occur once, and the top ten carry around 0.9%. This sample comprised CD4+ T cells sorted from PBMCs, obtained 15 days after the yellow fever booster vaccination. These receptors originate from a young man who received the YFV17D yellow fever vaccine. Both conserved end residues are part of each CDR3. D genes are given only for firm matches. Part of the rows lack a size; the others show once, few, many or a class for expanded clones.

TRBV29-1,.,.,TRBJ2-7,CSVRAPETHEQYF,TGCAGCGTTAGGGCCCCTGAAACGCACGAGCAGTACTTC
TRBV3-1,few,.,TRBJ2-2,CASSQELGGVNTGELFF,TGTGCCAGCAGCCAAGAATTGGGGGGTGTGAACACCGGGGAGCTGTTTTTT
TRBV6-2/TRBV6-3,few,.,TRBJ1-1,CASRDRGEAFF,TGTGCCAGCAGGGACAGAGGTGAAGCTTTCTTT
TRBV20-1,many,TRBD1,TRBJ1-3,CSIRQGAGNTIYF,TGCAGTATTCGACAGGGGGCAGGAAACACCATATATTTT
TRBV29-1,few,TRBD2,TRBJ2-7,CSVELASGSIEQYF,TGCAGCGTTGAACTGGCTAGCGGGAGTATCGAGCAGTACTTC
TRBV6-2/TRBV6-3,few,.,TRBJ2-1,CASRATGYNEQFF,TGTGCCAGCAGAGCCACGGGGTACAATGAGCAGTTCTTC
TRBV12-3/TRBV12-4,few,.,TRBJ1-2,CATAIRTAHNGYTF,TGTGCCACCGCGATAAGGACGGCCCACAATGGCTACACCTTC
TRBV20-1,.,TRBD2,TRBJ2-1,CSVPTSVTPGAWFF,TGCAGTGTACCGACTAGCGTTACTCCCGGGGCGTGGTTCTTC
TRBV6-1,few,.,TRBJ2-2,CASHPIGNSLRELFF,TGTGCCAGCCACCCCATAGGAAACTCTTTACGGGAGCTGTTTTTT
TRBV6-5,few,TRBD2,TRBJ2-7,CASSLAGVGSYEQYF,TGTGCCAGCAGTTTAGCGGGAGTGGGCTCCTACGAGCAGTACTTC
TRBV24-1,many,.,TRBJ2-1,CATSDGAINEQFF,TGTGCCACCAGTGATGGGGCCATCAATGAGCAGTTCTTC
TRBV20-1,few,.,TRBJ2-1,CSGERVRGNEQFF,TGCAGTGGGGAACGGGTACGGGGCAATGAGCAGTTCTTC
TRBV12-3/TRBV12-4,few,.,TRBJ2-7,CASSPRRTYEQYF,TGTGCCAGCAGTCCTCGGCGGACCTACGAGCAGTACTTC
TRBV6-1,.,.,TRBJ1-4,CASSPLGGTTNEKLFF,TGTGCCAGCAGCCCATTGGGGGGAACAACTAATGAAAAACTGTTTTTT
TRBV5-1,few,.,TRBJ2-5,CASSLAHLQETQYF,TGCGCCAGCAGCTTGGCTCACCTCCAAGAGACCCAGTACTTC
TRBV27,.,.,TRBJ2-2,CASSFDRGKNTGELFF,TGTGCCAGCAGTTTTGATAGGGGGAAGAACACCGGGGAGCTGTTTTTT
TRBV2,many,TRBD2,TRBJ2-2,CASSQYGLAELTGELFF,TGTGCCAGCAGCCAATACGGACTAGCGGAACTCACCGGGGAGCTGTTTTTT
TRBV20-1,few,.,TRBJ1-6,CSATQPGYENSPLHF,TGCAGTGCTACCCAACCGGGATACGAGAATTCACCCCTCCACTTT
TRBV14,.,.,TRBJ2-2,CASAGGRNTGELFF,TGTGCCAGCGCTGGGGGGAGAAACACCGGGGAGCTGTTTTTT
TRBV25-1,few,TRBD1,TRBJ2-1,CASSLGGQGYDEQFF,TGTGCCAGCAGCCTCGGGGGACAGGGGTACGATGAGCAGTTCTTC
TRBV5-1,few,.,TRBJ2-3,CASSLAQYDTQYF,TGCGCCAGCAGCTTGGCCCAGTATGATACGCAGTATTTT
TRBV14,many,.,TRBJ2-5,CASQNGANQETQYF,TGTGCCAGCCAGAATGGAGCGAACCAAGAGACCCAGTACTTC
TRBV28,many,TRBD2,TRBJ2-7,CASEPGLAGHEQYF,TGTGCCAGCGAACCGGGACTAGCGGGTCATGAGCAGTACTTC
TRBV4-3,many,TRBD1,TRBJ1-1,CASSPIQGASTEAFF,TGCGCCAGCAGCCCAATACAGGGGGCGAGTACTGAAGCTTTCTTT
TRBV5-6,.,TRBD1,TRBJ1-1,CASSTTGGSTEAFF,TGTGCCAGCAGCACTACAGGGGGTAGCACTGAAGCTTTCTTT
TRBV20-1,many,.,TRBJ2-5,CSAPLPPQETQYF,TGCAGTGCACCCTTACCCCCCCAAGAGACCCAGTACTTC